This T cell receptor beta chain was documented in a study of blood T cell repertoires in COVID-19. Overall study: There were acute and convalescent COVID-19 samples, and they came from the United States, Italy and Spain. PBMCs, B-cell-depleted T cells, or T cells provided the cDNA or gDNA that made up the material.

Germline V gene sequence: CDR1 SGDLS, CDR2 YYNGEE. Trimming took off 1 base at V and 0 bases at J, with 14 bases between the two ends. The length of the CDR3 is 16 residues. Authors' methods: Quantification of nucleated cells was approximated via reference gene primer amplification. TCRdb keeps only in-frame clones here, not all; method: immunoSEQ multiplex PCR. V and J calls and clone size are those listed in that table; D and trimming were worked out from the DNA. The table lists 300,000 or so clones, roughly nine tenths of them singletons. The material sequenced was peripheral blood. The V gene is TRBV9, the J gene TRBJ2-7; TRBD1 is a possible D gene (6 bases). The sequence was collected from a man aged 18 to 30 who had recovered from COVID-19. The CDR3 loop is CASSVSRTASSYEQYF. In nucleotides, the CDR3 is TGTGCCAGCAGCGTATCACGGACAGCGAGCTCCTACGAGCAGTACTTC.